This is a list of T cell receptor beta chains from one sample in a study of metastatic and nonmetastatic thyroid tumors. TCRdb reprocessed the PCR reads using MiXCR. The sample has about 27,000 clones; 20% to 30% are singletons. Sequencing was performed on blood. The source is a female donor with papillary thyroid cancer or a benign thyroid nodule (not recorded which). Some clones in this sample may be carry-over from other donors' samples. CDR3s include the opening cysteine and the closing phenylalanine or tryptophan. D genes are given only for firm matches. Clone size is not always given. Where it is, it says once, few, many or a class for expanded clones.

clone_size: few
d_call: NA
v_call: TRBV6-1
j_call: TRBJ2-7
cdr3_aa: CASSEYSAYEQYF
cdr3_nt: TGTGCCAGCAGTGAATACAGTGCCTACGAGCAGTACTTC

clone_size: few
d_call: TRBD2
v_call: TRBV6-2/TRBV6-3
j_call: TRBJ2-3
cdr3_aa: CASSYYSGGPDTQYF
cdr3_nt: TGTGCCAGCAGTTACTACTCGGGAGGGCCGGATACGCAGTATTTT

clone_size: NA
d_call: NA
v_call: TRBV12-3/TRBV12-4
j_call: TRBJ1-1
cdr3_aa: CASSSPANTEAFF
cdr3_nt: TGTGCCAGCAGTTCCCCAGCGAACACCGAAGCTTTCTTT

clone_size: many
d_call: NA
v_call: TRBV3-2
j_call: TRBJ1-2
cdr3_aa: CASSQEGENRHNYGYTF
cdr3_nt: TGTGCCAGCAGCCAAGAAGGTGAAAACAGGCATAACTATGGCTACACCTTC

clone_size: NA
d_call: TRBD2
v_call: TRBV9
j_call: TRBJ2-2
cdr3_aa: CASSATSFSSGGNTGELFF
cdr3_nt: TGTGCCAGCAGCGCAACCTCCTTTTCTAGCGGCGGTAACACCGGGGAGCTGTTTTTT

clone_size: medium-sized
d_call: TRBD1
v_call: TRBV30
j_call: TRBJ1-5
cdr3_aa: CAWTQTGKKYNQPQHF
cdr3_nt: TGTGCCTGGACCCAGACAGGGAAAAAATACAATCAGCCCCAGCATTTT

clone_size: medium-sized
d_call: NA
v_call: TRBV5-1
j_call: TRBJ1-1
cdr3_aa: CASSPHGTGGNTEAFF
cdr3_nt: TGCGCCAGCAGCCCGCACGGGACGGGTGGTAACACTGAAGCTTTCTTT

clone_size: many
d_call: NA
v_call: TRBV5-1
j_call: TRBJ1-1
cdr3_aa: CASSLDFTEAFF
cdr3_nt: TGCGCCAGCAGCTTGGATTTCACTGAAGCTTTCTTT

clone_size: many
d_call: NA
v_call: TRBV27
j_call: TRBJ2-3
cdr3_aa: CASSGRDTQYF
cdr3_nt: TGTGCCAGCAGCGGTCGAGATACGCAGTATTTT

clone_size: many
d_call: NA
v_call: TRBV29-1
j_call: TRBJ1-1
cdr3_aa: CSVGSRVYTEAFF
cdr3_nt: TGCAGCGTTGGATCCAGGGTCTATACTGAAGCTTTCTTT

clone_size: NA
d_call: TRBD1
v_call: TRBV4-2
j_call: TRBJ2-7
cdr3_aa: CASSPGTEPNSPYEQYF
cdr3_nt: TGTGCCAGCAGCCCCGGGACAGAACCCAATTCCCCCTACGAGCAGTACTTC

clone_size: NA
d_call: NA
v_call: TRBV6-1
j_call: TRBJ1-5
cdr3_aa: CASRDQGGSNQPQHF
cdr3_nt: TGTGCCAGCAGAGATCAGGGAGGGAGCAATCAGCCCCAGCATTTT

clone_size: many
d_call: NA
v_call: TRBV7-8
j_call: TRBJ2-5
cdr3_aa: CASSPRRLETQYF
cdr3_nt: TGTGCCAGCAGCCCCCGACGGTTAGAGACCCAGTACTTC

clone_size: few
d_call: NA
v_call: TRBV6-1
j_call: TRBJ1-1
cdr3_aa: CAIIRLGGNTEAFF
cdr3_nt: TGTGCCATCATCAGGTTGGGTGGGAACACTGAAGCTTTCTTT

clone_size: NA
d_call: NA
v_call: TRBV5-1
j_call: TRBJ2-3
cdr3_aa: CASSLVGTDTQYF
cdr3_nt: TGCGCCAGCAGCTTGGTTGGCACAGATACGCAGTATTTT

clone_size: many
d_call: NA
v_call: TRBV9
j_call: TRBJ2-1
cdr3_aa: CASSVGPWGNEQFF
cdr3_nt: TGTGCCAGCAGCGTAGGGCCGTGGGGTAATGAGCAGTTCTTC

clone_size: NA
d_call: NA
v_call: TRBV6-6
j_call: TRBJ1-4
cdr3_aa: CASSYSLVGATNEKLFF
cdr3_nt: TGTGCCAGCAGTTACTCGTTGGTAGGAGCAACTAATGAAAAACTGTTTTTT

clone_size: NA
d_call: NA
v_call: TRBV6-6
j_call: TRBJ2-7
cdr3_aa: CASSYGLPYEQYF
cdr3_nt: TGTGCCAGCAGTTATGGGCTGCCCTACGAGCAGTACTTC

clone_size: once
d_call: TRBD1
v_call: TRBV11-2
j_call: TRBJ1-2
cdr3_aa: CASSLRGQEGTGYTF
cdr3_nt: TGTGCCAGCAGCTTACGGGGACAGGAGGGAACTGGCTACACCTTC

clone_size: NA
d_call: NA
v_call: TRBV7-9
j_call: TRBJ1-2
cdr3_aa: CASSLGGRFYGYTF
cdr3_nt: TGTGCCAGCAGCTTAGGGGGGCGCTTTTATGGCTACACCTTC

clone_size: NA
d_call: NA
v_call: TRBV30
j_call: TRBJ1-1
cdr3_aa: CAWRGNTEAFF
cdr3_nt: TGTGCCTGGAGAGGTAACACTGAAGCTTTCTTT

clone_size: NA
d_call: TRBD1
v_call: TRBV12-3/TRBV12-4
j_call: TRBJ2-3
cdr3_aa: CASSTSGTADTQYF
cdr3_nt: TGTGCCAGCAGTACCTCCGGGACAGCAGATACGCAGTATTTT

clone_size: few
d_call: TRBD2
v_call: TRBV28
j_call: TRBJ2-4
cdr3_aa: CASSLSGTILKNIQYF
cdr3_nt: TGTGCCAGCAGTTTATCTGGGACTATCCTAAAAAACATTCAGTACTTC

clone_size: many
d_call: NA
v_call: TRBV4-1
j_call: TRBJ1-6
cdr3_aa: CASSQAQENSPLHF
cdr3_nt: TGCGCCAGCAGCCAAGCCCAGGAGAATTCACCCCTCCACTTT

clone_size: NA
d_call: TRBD1
v_call: TRBV18
j_call: TRBJ2-1
cdr3_aa: CASSPISVGQVPLGHNEQFF
cdr3_nt: TGTGCCAGCTCACCAATCTCGGTGGGACAGGTACCCCTAGGACACAATGAGCAGTTCTTC

clone_size: NA
d_call: NA
v_call: TRBV11-3
j_call: TRBJ2-2
cdr3_aa: CAGKTAPNTGELFF
cdr3_nt: TGTGCCGGAAAGACAGCTCCGAACACCGGGGAGCTGTTTTTT

clone_size: many
d_call: NA
v_call: TRBV6-5
j_call: TRBJ1-1
cdr3_aa: CASSYPPTAFF
cdr3_nt: TGTGCCAGCAGTTACCCCCCGACTGCTTTCTTT

clone_size: NA
d_call: NA
v_call: TRBV5-6
j_call: TRBJ1-2
cdr3_aa: CASSLGAAPNYGYTF
cdr3_nt: TGTGCCAGCAGCTTAGGGGCAGCTCCTAACTATGGTTACACCTTC

clone_size: many
d_call: NA
v_call: TRBV19
j_call: TRBJ1-3
cdr3_aa: CASSHFRTSSGNTIYF
cdr3_nt: TGTGCCAGTAGTCATTTTAGGACGAGCTCTGGAAACACCATATATTTT

clone_size: medium-sized
d_call: NA
v_call: TRBV20-1
j_call: TRBJ1-2
cdr3_aa: CSARDSRGGFYGYTF
cdr3_nt: TGCAGTGCTAGAGATTCTCGTGGGGGATTCTATGGCTACACCTTC

clone_size: many
d_call: NA
v_call: TRBV20-1
j_call: TRBJ2-4
cdr3_aa: CSANPADLAKNIQYF
cdr3_nt: TGCAGTGCAAATCCAGCGGACCTAGCCAAAAACATTCAGTACTTC

clone_size: NA
d_call: NA
v_call: TRBV11-2
j_call: TRBJ2-7
cdr3_aa: CASERSCYEQYF
cdr3_nt: TGTGCCAGCGAGCGGAGTTGCTACGAGCAGTACTTC

clone_size: NA
d_call: NA
v_call: TRBV9
j_call: TRBJ1-5
cdr3_aa: CASSGLKGAQHF
cdr3_nt: TGTGCCAGCAGCGGACTTAAGGGGGCCCAGCATTTT

clone_size: many
d_call: TRBD2
v_call: TRBV7-2
j_call: TRBJ2-2
cdr3_aa: CASSQGGSTGELFF
cdr3_nt: TGTGCCAGCAGCCAGGGCGGGAGCACCGGGGAGCTGTTTTTT

clone_size: few
d_call: NA
v_call: TRBV6-1
j_call: TRBJ2-1
cdr3_aa: CASGVVEDYNEQFF
cdr3_nt: TGTGCCAGCGGGGTGGTGGAGGACTACAATGAGCAGTTCTTC

clone_size: medium-sized
d_call: TRBD2
v_call: TRBV20-1
j_call: TRBJ2-3
cdr3_aa: CSASKLAGGTDTQYF
cdr3_nt: TGCAGTGCTAGTAAGCTAGCGGGAGGCACAGATACGCAGTATTTT

clone_size: NA
d_call: TRBD1
v_call: TRBV6-6
j_call: TRBJ2-2
cdr3_aa: CASSYSRTGVNTGELFF
cdr3_nt: TGTGCCAGCAGTTACTCGAGGACAGGTGTAAACACCGGGGAGCTGTTTTTT

clone_size: NA
d_call: TRBD1
v_call: TRBV5-1
j_call: TRBJ2-2
cdr3_aa: CASSLGDRETGELFF
cdr3_nt: TGCGCCAGCAGCTTGGGGGACAGGGAGACCGGGGAGCTGTTTTTT

clone_size: NA
d_call: NA
v_call: TRBV5-1
j_call: TRBJ1-2
cdr3_aa: CASNSVQGINYGYTF
cdr3_nt: TGCGCCAGCAACTCCGTACAGGGAATCAACTATGGCTACACCTTC

clone_size: NA
d_call: NA
v_call: TRBV27
j_call: TRBJ2-3
cdr3_aa: CASSANKNTQYF
cdr3_nt: TGTGCCAGCAGTGCAAATAAGAATACGCAGTATTTT

clone_size: NA
d_call: TRBD2
v_call: TRBV7-8
j_call: TRBJ2-5
cdr3_aa: CASSLVGGGRETQYF
cdr3_nt: TGTGCCAGCAGCTTAGTCGGGGGAGGGCGAGAGACCCAGTACTTC

clone_size: NA
d_call: NA
v_call: TRBV6-2/TRBV6-3
j_call: TRBJ2-2
cdr3_aa: CASSTSGSRGIGRGTGELFF
cdr3_nt: TGTGCCAGCTCGACTTCAGGGTCGCGGGGTATCGGTAGGGGGACCGGGGAGCTGTTTTTT

clone_size: many
d_call: TRBD1
v_call: TRBV7-9
j_call: TRBJ1-2
cdr3_aa: CASSNGQGQIGYTF
cdr3_nt: TGTGCCAGCAGCAACGGACAGGGCCAGATTGGCTACACCTTC

clone_size: many
d_call: NA
v_call: TRBV7-9
j_call: TRBJ1-5
cdr3_aa: CASSLFENQPQHF
cdr3_nt: TGTGCCAGCAGCTTATTTGAGAATCAGCCCCAGCATTTT

clone_size: many
d_call: NA
v_call: TRBV5-5
j_call: TRBJ2-1
cdr3_aa: CASSRTGLYNEQFF
cdr3_nt: TGTGCCAGCAGCCGGACGGGACTCTACAATGAGCAGTTCTTC

clone_size: NA
d_call: NA
v_call: TRBV20-1
j_call: TRBJ2-1
cdr3_aa: CSAGNAGTPGNEQFF
cdr3_nt: TGCAGTGCTGGGAATGCCGGGACCCCAGGCAATGAGCAGTTCTTC

clone_size: NA
d_call: NA
v_call: TRBV20-1
j_call: TRBJ1-2
cdr3_aa: CSARDGYGYTF
cdr3_nt: TGCAGTGCCCGAGACGGTTATGGCTACACCTTC

clone_size: few
d_call: NA
v_call: TRBV6-1
j_call: TRBJ2-3
cdr3_aa: CATHRIRDGPDTQYF
cdr3_nt: TGTGCCACTCATCGCATCCGGGACGGACCAGATACGCAGTATTTT

clone_size: NA
d_call: NA
v_call: TRBV5-1
j_call: TRBJ1-3
cdr3_aa: CASSPDTLPGNTIYF
cdr3_nt: TGCGCCAGCAGCCCTGACACACTACCTGGAAACACCATATATTTT